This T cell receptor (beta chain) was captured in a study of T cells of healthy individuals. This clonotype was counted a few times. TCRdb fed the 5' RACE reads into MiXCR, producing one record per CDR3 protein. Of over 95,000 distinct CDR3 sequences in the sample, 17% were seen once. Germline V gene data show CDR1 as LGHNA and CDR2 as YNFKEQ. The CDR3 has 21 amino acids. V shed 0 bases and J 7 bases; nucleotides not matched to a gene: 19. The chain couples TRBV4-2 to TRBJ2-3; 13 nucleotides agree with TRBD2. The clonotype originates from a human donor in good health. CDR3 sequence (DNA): TGTGCCAGCAGCCAAGATCTATCAGCCCCCGGGACTAGCGGGAATTTCTATACGCAGTATTTT. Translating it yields CASSQDLSAPGTSGNFYTQYF.